These T cell receptor beta chains were read from a single sample in a study of post-analysis software for immune sequencing data. TCRdb re-called the PCR reads with MiXCR, one entry per CDR3 protein. The data contain some 160,000 distinct CDR3 sequences, under 40% of them seen just once; the ten biggest clones take up roughly 28%. The source material was blood, sampled after autologous hematopoietic stem cell transplantation. The receptors here all came from a girl under 18 with multiple sclerosis. Both conserved end residues are part of each CDR3. Each record gives: D gene, J gene, V gene, clone size, CDR3 protein, CDR3 DNA. The D gene is left open where the match is weak. Clone size appears in some rows only: once, few, many, or a class for an expanded clone.

>TRBD1|TRBJ2-3|TRBV9|few
CASSVSTGSTDTQYF
TGTGCCAGCAGCGTATCGACAGGGAGCACAGATACGCAGTATTTT
>.|TRBJ2-7|TRBV9|many
CASSVRDTTSYEQYF
TGTGCCAGCAGCGTTCGGGACACGACCTCCTACGAGCAGTACTTC
>.|TRBJ1-2|TRBV10-3|.
CAISGQTNYGCTF
TGTGCCATCAGTGGACAGACTAACTATGGCTGCACCTTC
>.|TRBJ2-1|TRBV20-1|few
CSAWDLSNEQFF
TGCAGTGCATGGGACCTGAGCAATGAGCAGTTCTTC
>.|TRBJ2-7|TRBV27|.
CASSVGVGGHHYEQYF
TGTGCCAGCAGTGTAGGGGTGGGGGGGCATCACTACGAGCAGTACTTC
>.|TRBJ2-1|TRBV18|few
CASSLRLMGNEQFF
TGTGCCAGCTCACTCCGGTTGATGGGTAATGAGCAGTTCTTC
>.|TRBJ1-2|TRBV29-1|many
CSVWGGVYGYTF
TGCAGCGTTTGGGGGGGTGTCTATGGCTACACCTTC
>.|TRBJ2-1|TRBV20-1|.
CSALDKYNGQFF
TGCAGTGCTCTGGACAAATACAATGGGCAGTTCTTC
>.|TRBJ2-5|TRBV5-1|.
CASSLTGGVGETQYF
TGCGCCAGCAGCTTGACCGGCGGGGTAGGGGAGACCCAGTACTTC
>.|TRBJ2-1|TRBV29-1|few
CSVSFSPTYNEQFF
TGCAGCGTTTCTTTCTCTCCGACCTACAATGAGCAGTTCTTC
>TRBD2|TRBJ2-4|TRBV5-1|.
CASSAPPLAGGPAKNIQYF
TGCGCCAGCAGCGCCCCTCCTCTAGCGGGAGGCCCAGCCAAAAACATTCAGTACTTC
>.|TRBJ1-2|TRBV29-1|few
CSVVGGQGYTF
TGCAGCGTTGTCGGGGGGCAGGGCTACACCTTC
>.|TRBJ2-5|TRBV6-5|.
CATGGAQETQYF
TGTGCCACAGGCGGAGCCCAAGAGACCCAGTACTTC
>.|TRBJ2-3|TRBV2|.
CAGGRAEASTDTQYF
TGTGCCGGAGGCCGAGCGGAGGCAAGCACAGATACGCAGTATTTT
>TRBD1|TRBJ1-2|TRBV20-1|.
CSARDPGGGYTF
TGCAGTGCTAGAGATCCAGGGGGTGGCTACACCTTC
>.|TRBJ2-7|TRBV7-3|.
CASSPGVGITSEQYF
TGTGCCAGCAGCCCGGGGGTGGGGATTACGAGTGAGCAGTACTTC
>TRBD2|TRBJ2-1|TRBV13|many
CASSLGLSLVAGENEQFF
TGTGCCAGCAGCTTAGGCCTGAGCTTGGTAGCGGGGGAGAATGAGCAGTTCTTC
>TRBD2|TRBJ2-2|TRBV4-1|few
CASSSGLAGGHTGELFF
TGCGCCAGCAGTTCTGGACTAGCGGGAGGTCACACCGGGGAGCTGTTTTTT
>TRBD2|TRBJ2-1|TRBV6-5|.
CASSSTRREGGYGEQFF
TGTGCCAGCAGTTCCACTCGACGCGAGGGAGGGTACGGTGAGCAGTTCTTC
>.|TRBJ2-5|TRBV12-3/TRBV12-4|few
CASSPGVQETQYF
TGTGCCAGCAGCCCGGGGGTCCAAGAGACCCAGTACTTC
>TRBD2|TRBJ2-1|TRBV10-2|few
CASSNGRARNEQFF
TGCGCCAGCAGTAACGGGAGGGCCCGCAATGAGCAGTTCTTC
>.|TRBJ2-1|TRBV11-2|few
CASSPGQGGPNEQFF
TGTGCCAGCAGCCCGGGCCAGGGGGGGCCCAATGAGCAGTTCTTC
>.|TRBJ2-7|TRBV28|.
CASRTGHLLYEQYF
TGTGCCAGCAGAACGGGACACCTACTCTACGAGCAGTACTTC
>.|TRBJ2-3|TRBV12-3/TRBV12-4|.
CASSWGISDTQYF
TGTGCCAGCAGTTGGGGGATTTCAGATACGCAGTATTTT
>.|TRBJ2-1|TRBV12-3/TRBV12-4|.
CVSRRSYNGQFF
TGTGTTTCGAGACGCTCCTACAATGGGCAGTTCTTC
>TRBD1|TRBJ2-1|TRBV7-6|.
CASSFRDRANNEQFF
TGTGCCAGCAGCTTTCGGGACAGGGCAAACAATGAGCAGTTCTTC
>.|TRBJ2-5|TRBV6-6|many
CASSYGRRGQETQYF
TGTGCCAGCAGTTACGGGCGTCGCGGGCAAGAGACCCAGTACTTC
>.|TRBJ1-2|TRBV3-1|many
CASSRGRGYTF
TGTGCCAGCAGCCGAGGGCGGGGCTACACCTTC
>.|TRBJ2-1|TRBV7-8|.
CASSLEVLSDEQFF
TGTGCCAGCAGCTTAGAGGTCCTTTCGGATGAGCAGTTCTTC
>TRBD1|TRBJ2-1|TRBV29-1|.
CSTTGGNEQFF
TGCAGCACAACAGGGGGCAATGAGCAGTTCTTC
>.|TRBJ1-2|TRBV12-3/TRBV12-4|many
CASSYGGNYGYTF
TGTGCCAGCAGTTACGGGGGGAACTATGGCTACACCTTC
>.|TRBJ2-5|TRBV5-1|.
CASSLRPTPLSETQYF
TGCGCCAGCAGCTTGCGTCCGACTCCACTTTCGGAGACCCAGTACTTC
>.|TRBJ2-7|TRBV7-9|few
CASSHQGERSYEQYF
TGTGCCAGCAGCCACCAAGGGGAAAGGTCCTACGAGCAGTACTTC
>.|TRBJ2-3|TRBV5-6|few
CASSLGPEPTDTQYF
TGTGCCAGCAGCTTGGGACCAGAACCCACAGATACGCAGTATTTT
>.|TRBJ2-7|TRBV7-6|few
CASSKRDFTYEQYF
TGTGCCAGCAGCAAACGGGACTTCACCTACGAGCAGTACTTC
>.|TRBJ2-4|TRBV14|few
CASSHGSIAKNIQYF
TGTGCCAGCAGCCACGGGTCTATAGCCAAAAACATTCAGTACTTC
>.|TRBJ1-2|TRBV29-1|.
CSVRGVFSLGGYTF
TGCAGCGTTCGCGGGGTGTTCTCGTTAGGTGGCTACACCTTC
>.|TRBJ2-5|TRBV13|few
CANSLGSPGEQYF
TGTGCCAACAGCTTGGGTAGTCCGGGTGAGCAGTACTTC
>.|TRBJ2-5|TRBV20-1|.
CSARGVIEDQETQYF
TGCAGTGCTAGAGGGGTGATCGAAGACCAAGAGACCCAGTACTTC
>TRBD1|TRBJ2-3|TRBV30|.
CASLEGARQYF
TGTGCCTCCCTAGAGGGGGCCCGGCAGTATTTT
>TRBD2|TRBJ2-7|TRBV20-1|.
CSARDPQGLAGGPTLYEQYF
TGCAGTGCTAGAGATCCCCAGGGACTAGCGGGAGGGCCCACCCTCTACGAGCAGTACTTC
>.|TRBJ2-7|TRBV18|few
CASSPTASIYEQYF
TGTGCCAGCTCACCAACGGCTAGCATCTACGAGCAGTACTTC
>TRBD2|TRBJ2-5|TRBV12-3/TRBV12-4|few
CASTRLAGGETQYF
TGTGCCAGCACCAGACTAGCCGGCGGAGAGACCCAGTACTTC
>.|TRBJ2-7|TRBV28|few
CASSFRPYEQYF
TGTGCCAGCAGTTTTAGACCCTACGAGCAGTACTTC
>TRBD2|TRBJ2-1|TRBV9|few
CASSVGRTSGTYNEQFF
TGTGCCAGCAGCGTAGGTAGGACTAGCGGGACCTACAATGAGCAGTTCTTC
>.|TRBJ2-3|TRBV29-1|many
CSVDGADTDTQYF
TGCAGCGTTGACGGAGCGGACACAGATACGCAGTATTTT
>.|TRBJ2-1|TRBV5-1|.
CASSLTPPGTGYNEQFF
TGCGCCAGCAGCTTGACACCCCCGGGAACAGGTTACAATGAGCAGTTCTTC
>TRBD2|TRBJ2-1|TRBV6-2/TRBV6-3|.
CASRPTSGRENSYNEQFF
TGTGCCAGCAGACCCACTAGCGGGAGGGAAAACTCCTACAATGAGCAGTTCTTC
>.|TRBJ1-6|TRBV11-3|many
CASSPRVPQGLTLHF
TGTGCCAGCAGCCCCAGGGTCCCTCAGGGCCTCACCCTCCACTTT
>TRBD2|TRBJ2-5|TRBV7-9|many
CASSLSSLAGQTQYF
TGTGCCAGCAGCTTATCGTCCCTAGCGGGACAGACCCAGTACTTC
>.|TRBJ2-3|TRBV7-3|.
CASSLTSGDTQYF
TGTGCCAGCAGCTTAACTTCGGGAGATACGCAGTATTTT
>.|TRBJ2-3|TRBV6-2/TRBV6-3|few
CASKVSTDTQYF
TGTGCCAGCAAGGTTTCCACAGATACGCAGTATTTT
>.|TRBJ2-7|TRBV27|many
CASSLWASRNYEQYF
TGTGCCAGCAGTTTATGGGCTAGCCGAAACTACGAGCAGTACTTC